These 19 T cell receptor beta chains came from one sample sequenced in a study of T cell repertoires in cytomegalovirus infection. TCRdb analysed the reads with MiXCR anew, one entry per CDR3 protein. Of about a million distinct CDR3 sequences in the sample, roughly 31% were seen once. These receptors are not linked to any known antigen. The sample in question was cultured CD8+ T cells from PBMCs, obtained from culture after CMV antigen stimulation. The origin of the receptors is a human donor in good health (CMV status not recorded). Some clones in this sample may be carry-over from other donors' samples.

The CDR3 DNA is TGTGCCAGCAGTTTAACAAGGGTAACCGGGGAGCTGTTTTTT. Its protein product is CASSLTRVTGELFF. This sequence joins TRBV27 and TRBJ2-2; D is undetermined. The CDR3 runs to 14 residues. Germline V gene lookup returns CDR1 MNHEY and CDR2 SMNVEV (reference sequence). V lost 2 bases, J lost 5 bases, and 9 bases lay in between.

V usage is TRBV6-6 and J usage is TRBJ1-1; no definite D call. Germline V gene lookup returns CDR1 MNHNY and CDR2 SVGAGI (reference sequence). The CDR3 spans 13 residues. V was trimmed by 8 bases and J by 0 bases, leaving 10 bases between them. The CDR3 loop reads CASRLHMNTEAFF. CDR3 bases: TGTGCCAGCCGTTTACATATGAACACTGAAGCTTTCTTT.

CDR3 bases: TGTGCCAGCAGCCTCCCAGTGCAGGGCTACGAGCAGTACTTC. Translation gives CASSLPVQGYEQYF. This chain joins TRBV7-6 and TRBJ2-7; possible D gene TRBD1, 5 bases. This CDR3 has 14 residues. Germline-derived CDR1 and CDR2 are SGHVS and FNYEAQ. Trimming removed 5 bases at V and 3 bases at J, with 14 bases between.

V and J are TRBV2 and TRBJ2-7, with D unclear. The CDR3 sequence is 12 residues long. Per germline, CDR1 SNHLY and CDR2 FYNNEI. The ends were cut back, 7 bases at V and 4 bases at J, with 11 bases in the middle. CDR3 sequence reads: CASTVDGYEQYV. CDR3 nucleotides: TGTGCCAGCACCGTGGACGGATACGAGCAGTACGTC.

CDR3 bases: TGTGCCAGCAGCTTCAATCTAGCGTCCTACAATGAGCAGTTCTTC. Amino acid sequence: CASSFNLASYNEQFF. The genes are TRBV7-6 and TRBJ2-1, with D perhaps matching TRBD2 (6 bases). Trimming cost V 3 bases and J 1 base, with 10 bases left between them. The CDR3 has 15 amino acids. Germline V gives CDR1 SGHVS, CDR2 FNYEAQ. Filled out from reference TRBV7-6 and TRBJ2-1, the complete variable domain reads GAGVSQSPRYKVTKRGQDVALRCDPISGHVSLYWYRQALGQGPEFLTYFNYEAQQDKSGLPNDRFSAERPEGSISTLTIQRTEQRDSAMYRCASSFNLASYNEQFFGPGTRLTVL.

The rearrangement uses TRBV4-1 and TRBJ2-3; D unclear. CDR3 length: 13 amino acids. The germline V and J ends were trimmed by 0 bases and 4 bases, with 5 bases remaining between them. Germline-derived CDR1 and CDR2 are MGHRA and YSYEKL. CDR3 DNA sequence: TGCGCCAGCAGCCAAGAGCAGGCAGATACGCAGTATTTT. Translated, it gives CASSQEQADTQYF.

The rearrangement uses TRBV9 and TRBJ2-3, with D tentatively TRBD2 (7 bases). V was shortened by 4 bases and J by 11 bases, with 17 bases between the two germline ends. Germline V gives CDR1 SGDLS, CDR2 YYNGEE. CDR3 length equals 13 residues. The CDR3 loop is CASSLLGGRGQYF. CDR3 coding DNA: TGTGCCAGCAGCCTGCTGGGGGGGCGTGGGCAGTATTTT.

This clonotype was observed a handful of times. The chain employs TRBV2 and TRBJ2-1; tentatively, D is TRBD1 or TRBD2 (5 bases each). V lost 7 bases, J lost 9 bases, and 7 bases lay in between. The CDR3 extends over 10 amino acids. Germline V lookup: CDR1 SNHLY, CDR2 FYNNEI. The CDR3 DNA reads TGTGCCAGCAAGGGACCTGAGCAGTTCTTC. Protein: CASKGPEQFF.

A remark on this clonotype: An end of the junction differs from the germline gene, which may be a read error. This chain's CDR3 is CASSLGTGPYVNTEAFF. CDR3 nucleotide sequence: TGTGCCAGCAGCTTAGGGACAGGCCCTTACGTGAACACTGAAGCTTTCTTT. J is TRBJ1-1 and V is TRBV5-3; 8 nucleotides match TRBD1. TRBV5-3 is reported as an ORF; its role is uncertain. This CDR3 contains 17 residues.

This clonotype was seen only a few times. The rearrangement joins TRBV29-1 to TRBJ2-1, with D perhaps TRBD1 or TRBD2 (5 bases each). This CDR3 spans 10 amino acids. Germline V gives CDR1 SQVTM, CDR2 ANQGSEA. V was shortened by 8 bases and J by 7 bases, with 9 bases between the two germline ends. CDR3 DNA: TGCAGCTATGGGGGTAATGAGCAGTTCTTC. Protein: CSYGGNEQFF.

This clonotype was detected only a few times. The chain recombines TRBV6-5 with TRBJ1-1; possibly TRBD1 for D (6 bases). V lost 5 bases and J lost 4, with 14 bases in between. The CDR3 length is 14 residues. The germline CDR1 and CDR2 sequences are MNHEY and SVGAGI. CDR3 region: CASSTGTFSTEAFF. DNA for the CDR3: TGTGCCAGCAGTACTGGGACATTCAGCACTGAAGCTTTCTTT.

This chain connects TRBV12-3 or TRBV12-4 to TRBJ1-5, with a possible D match to TRBD1 (5 bases). Deletions cut 4 bases from V and 5 bases from J, with 12 bases between. The CDR3 is 14 amino acids. CDR3 in amino acids: CASSSDSSYQPQHF. The CDR3 bases are TGTGCCAGCAGTTCTGACAGCTCCTATCAGCCCCAGCATTTT.

This clonotype occurred a few times. This chain joins TRBV12-3 or TRBV12-4 and TRBJ2-2; D remains unclear. There are 18 residues in the CDR3. With 5 bases removed from V and 3 bases from J, the gap between germline ends came to 22 bases. CDR3 in DNA: TGTGCCAGCAGTCAGAGAGCCCCGGATATGTTTTACACCGGGGAGCTGTTTTTT. This sequence encodes CASSQRAPDMFYTGELFF.

The V and J genes are TRBV27 and TRBJ2-1; TRBD2 aligns across 9 bases. This CDR3 spans 16 amino acids. The ends lost 3 bases at V and 8 bases at J; junction bases unmatched: 11. Germline V lookup: CDR1 MNHEY, CDR2 SMNVEV (reference sequence). The CDR3 sequence is CASSLRGGRVSYEQFF. In nucleotides, the CDR3 is TGTGCCAGCAGTTTGCGGGGGGGCCGCGTGAGTTATGAGCAGTTCTTC.

The chain recombines TRBV11-3 with TRBJ2-5, with 8 bases matching TRBD2. Looked up from germline, CDR1 is SGHNT and CDR2 is YENEEA. This CDR3 contains 17 residues. Losses at the gene ends were 5 bases for V and 5 bases for J; bases not matched to a gene: 16. The CDR3 sequence is CASSPPGGGLPGETQYF. Written as DNA, the CDR3 is TGTGCCAGCAGCCCCCCCGGGGGGGGCCTCCCGGGGGAGACCCAGTACTTC.

This clonotype was found many times. The chain employs TRBV12-3 or TRBV12-4 and TRBJ1-1, with TRBD1 as a possible D gene (6 bases). CDR3 length: 13 residues. Trimming took off 6 bases at V and 5 bases at J, with 13 bases between the two ends. DNA of the CDR3: TGTGCCAGCAGGGATAACAGGGTAACTGAAGCTTTCTTT. This sequence encodes CASRDNRVTEAFF.

The CDR3 nucleotides read TGCAGTGCAGAGAAAAGGACGGACTCCTACGAGCAGTACTTC. Its protein is CSAEKRTDSYEQYF. The V call is TRBV20-1, the J call TRBJ2-7; no clear D. This CDR3 comprises 14 residues. V was pared by 6 bases and J by 0 bases, with 15 bases between. CDR1 is DFQATT, CDR2 SNEGSKA, per germline (reference sequence).

This clonotype has more than one count but fewer than ten. The chain couples TRBV20-1 to TRBJ1-3; 7 bases fit TRBD1. After removal of 4 bases from V and 4 bases from J, the junction contained 4 bases not matched to a gene. Germline V gene lookup returns CDR1 DFQATT and CDR2 SNEGSKA (reference sequence). The CDR3 is made up of 13 amino acids. The CDR3 spells CSATRQGGNTIYF. DNA for the CDR3: TGCAGTGCTACCAGACAGGGAGGAAACACCATATATTTT.

The CDR3: CASRPLAGGLDEQFF. CDR3 bases: TGTGCCAGCAGGCCACTAGCGGGAGGTCTCGATGAGCAGTTCTTC. The chain uses TRBV7-8 and TRBJ2-1; TRBD2 agrees at 12 bases. This CDR3 contains 15 residues. The V segment lost 6 bases and the J segment 8 bases; nucleotides outside the gene matches: 8. Germline values: CDR1 SGHVS, CDR2 FQNEAQ.